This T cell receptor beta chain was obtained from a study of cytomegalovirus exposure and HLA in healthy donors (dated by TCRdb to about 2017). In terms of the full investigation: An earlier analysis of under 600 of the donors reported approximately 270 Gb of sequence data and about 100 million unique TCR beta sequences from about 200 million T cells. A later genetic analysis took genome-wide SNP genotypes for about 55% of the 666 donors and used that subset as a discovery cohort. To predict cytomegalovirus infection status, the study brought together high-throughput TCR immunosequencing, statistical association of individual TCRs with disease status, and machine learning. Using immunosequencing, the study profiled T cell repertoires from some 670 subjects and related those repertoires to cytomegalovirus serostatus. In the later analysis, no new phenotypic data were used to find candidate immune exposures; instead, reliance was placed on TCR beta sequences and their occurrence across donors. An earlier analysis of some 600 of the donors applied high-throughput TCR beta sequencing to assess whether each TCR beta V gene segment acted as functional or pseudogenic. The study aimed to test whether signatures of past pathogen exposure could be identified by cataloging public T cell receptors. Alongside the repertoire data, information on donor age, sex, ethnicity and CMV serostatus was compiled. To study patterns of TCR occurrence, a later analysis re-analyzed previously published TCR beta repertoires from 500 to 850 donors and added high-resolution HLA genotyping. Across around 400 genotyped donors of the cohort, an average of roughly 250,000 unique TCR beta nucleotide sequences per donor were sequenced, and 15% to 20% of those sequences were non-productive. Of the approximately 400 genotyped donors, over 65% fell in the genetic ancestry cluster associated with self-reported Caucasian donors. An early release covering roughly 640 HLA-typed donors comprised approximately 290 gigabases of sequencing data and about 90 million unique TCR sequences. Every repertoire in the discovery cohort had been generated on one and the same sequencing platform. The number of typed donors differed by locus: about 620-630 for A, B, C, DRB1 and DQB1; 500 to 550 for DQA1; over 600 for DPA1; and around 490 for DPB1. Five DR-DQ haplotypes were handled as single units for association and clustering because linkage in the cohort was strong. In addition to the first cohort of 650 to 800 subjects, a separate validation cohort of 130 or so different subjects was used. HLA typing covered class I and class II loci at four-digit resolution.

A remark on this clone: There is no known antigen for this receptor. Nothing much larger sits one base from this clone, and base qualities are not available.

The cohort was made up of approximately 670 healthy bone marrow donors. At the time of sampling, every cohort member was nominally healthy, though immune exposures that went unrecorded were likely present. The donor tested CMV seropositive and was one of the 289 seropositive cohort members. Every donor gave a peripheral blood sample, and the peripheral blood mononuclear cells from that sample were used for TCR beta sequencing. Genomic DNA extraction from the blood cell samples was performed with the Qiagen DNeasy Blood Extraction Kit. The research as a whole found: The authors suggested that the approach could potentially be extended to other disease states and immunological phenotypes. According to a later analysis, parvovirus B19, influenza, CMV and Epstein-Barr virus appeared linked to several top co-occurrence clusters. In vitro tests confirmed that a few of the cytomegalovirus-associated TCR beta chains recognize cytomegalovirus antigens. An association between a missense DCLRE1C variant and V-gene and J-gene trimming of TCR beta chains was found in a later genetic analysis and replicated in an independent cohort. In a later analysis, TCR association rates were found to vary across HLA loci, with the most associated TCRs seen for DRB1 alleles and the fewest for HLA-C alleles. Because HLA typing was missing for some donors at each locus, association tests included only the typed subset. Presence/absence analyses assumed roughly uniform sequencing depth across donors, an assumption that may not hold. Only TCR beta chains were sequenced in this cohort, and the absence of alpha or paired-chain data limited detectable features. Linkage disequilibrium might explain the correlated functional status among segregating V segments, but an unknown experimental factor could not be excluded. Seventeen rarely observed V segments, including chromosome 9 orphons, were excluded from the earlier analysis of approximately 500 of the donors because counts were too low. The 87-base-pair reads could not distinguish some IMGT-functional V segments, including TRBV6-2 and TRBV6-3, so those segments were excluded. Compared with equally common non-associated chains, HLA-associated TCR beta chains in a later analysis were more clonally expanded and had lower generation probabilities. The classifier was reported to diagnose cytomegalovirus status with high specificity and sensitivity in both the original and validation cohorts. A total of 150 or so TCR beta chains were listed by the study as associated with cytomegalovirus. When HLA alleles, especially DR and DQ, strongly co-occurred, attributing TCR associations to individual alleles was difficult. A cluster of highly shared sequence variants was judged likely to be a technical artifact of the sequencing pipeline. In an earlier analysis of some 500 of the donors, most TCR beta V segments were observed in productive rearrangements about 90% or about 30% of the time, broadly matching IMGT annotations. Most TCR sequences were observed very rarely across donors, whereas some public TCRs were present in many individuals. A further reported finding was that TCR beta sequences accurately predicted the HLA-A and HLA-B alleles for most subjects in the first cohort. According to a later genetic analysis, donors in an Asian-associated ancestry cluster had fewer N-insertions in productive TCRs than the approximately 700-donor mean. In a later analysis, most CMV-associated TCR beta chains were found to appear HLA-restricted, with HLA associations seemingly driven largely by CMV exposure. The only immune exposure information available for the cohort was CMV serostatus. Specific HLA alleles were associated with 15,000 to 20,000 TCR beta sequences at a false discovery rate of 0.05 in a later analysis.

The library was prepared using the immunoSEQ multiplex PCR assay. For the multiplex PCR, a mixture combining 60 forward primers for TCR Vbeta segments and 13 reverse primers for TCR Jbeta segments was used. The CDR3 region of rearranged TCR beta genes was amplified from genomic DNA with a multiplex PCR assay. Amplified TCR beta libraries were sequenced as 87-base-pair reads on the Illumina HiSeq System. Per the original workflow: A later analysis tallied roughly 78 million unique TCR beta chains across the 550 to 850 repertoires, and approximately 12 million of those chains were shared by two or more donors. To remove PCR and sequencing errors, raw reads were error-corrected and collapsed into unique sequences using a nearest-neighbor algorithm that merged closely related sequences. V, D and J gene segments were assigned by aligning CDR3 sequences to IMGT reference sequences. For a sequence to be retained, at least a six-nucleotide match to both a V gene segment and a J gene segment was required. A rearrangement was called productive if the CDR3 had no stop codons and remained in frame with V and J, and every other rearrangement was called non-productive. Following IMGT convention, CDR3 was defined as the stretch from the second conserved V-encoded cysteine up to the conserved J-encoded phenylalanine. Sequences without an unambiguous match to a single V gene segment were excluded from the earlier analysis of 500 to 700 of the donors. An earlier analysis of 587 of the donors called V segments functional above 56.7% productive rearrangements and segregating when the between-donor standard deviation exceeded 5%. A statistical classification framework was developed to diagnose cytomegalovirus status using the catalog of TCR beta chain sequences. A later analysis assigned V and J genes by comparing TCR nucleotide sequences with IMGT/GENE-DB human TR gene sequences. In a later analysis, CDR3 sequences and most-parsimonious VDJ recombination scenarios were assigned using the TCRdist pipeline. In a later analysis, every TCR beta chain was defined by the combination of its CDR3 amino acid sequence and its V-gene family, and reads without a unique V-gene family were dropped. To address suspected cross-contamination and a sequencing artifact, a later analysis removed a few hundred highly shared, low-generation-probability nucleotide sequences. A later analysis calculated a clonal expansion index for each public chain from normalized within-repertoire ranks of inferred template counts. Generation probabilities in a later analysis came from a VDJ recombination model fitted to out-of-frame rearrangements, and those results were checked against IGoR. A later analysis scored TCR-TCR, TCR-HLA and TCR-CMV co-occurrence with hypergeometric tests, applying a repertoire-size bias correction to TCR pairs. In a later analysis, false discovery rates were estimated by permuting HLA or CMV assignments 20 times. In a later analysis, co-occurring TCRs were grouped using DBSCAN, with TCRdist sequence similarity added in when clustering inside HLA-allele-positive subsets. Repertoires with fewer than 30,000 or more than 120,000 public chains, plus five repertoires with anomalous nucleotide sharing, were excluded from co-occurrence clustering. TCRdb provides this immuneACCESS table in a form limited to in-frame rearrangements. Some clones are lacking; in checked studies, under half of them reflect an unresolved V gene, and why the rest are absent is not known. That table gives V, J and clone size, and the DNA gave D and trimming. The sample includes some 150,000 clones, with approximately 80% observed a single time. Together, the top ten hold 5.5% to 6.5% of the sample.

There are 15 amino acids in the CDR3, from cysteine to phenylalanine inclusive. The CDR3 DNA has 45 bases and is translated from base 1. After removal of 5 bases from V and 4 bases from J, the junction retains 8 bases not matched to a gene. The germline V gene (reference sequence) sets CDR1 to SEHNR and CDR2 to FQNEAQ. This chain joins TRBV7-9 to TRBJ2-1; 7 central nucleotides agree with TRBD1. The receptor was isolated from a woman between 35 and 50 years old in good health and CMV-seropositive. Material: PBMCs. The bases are TGTGCCAGCAGCCCCCCCGGGACAGTTTACAATGAGCAGTTCTTC. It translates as CASSPPGTVYNEQFF. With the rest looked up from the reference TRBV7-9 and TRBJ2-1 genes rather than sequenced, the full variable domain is DTGVSQNPRHKITKRGQNVTFRCDPISEHNRLYWYRQTLGQGPEFLTYFQNEAQLEKSRLLSDRFSAERPKGSFSTLEIQRTEQGDSAMYLCASSPPGTVYNEQFFGPGTRLTVL.